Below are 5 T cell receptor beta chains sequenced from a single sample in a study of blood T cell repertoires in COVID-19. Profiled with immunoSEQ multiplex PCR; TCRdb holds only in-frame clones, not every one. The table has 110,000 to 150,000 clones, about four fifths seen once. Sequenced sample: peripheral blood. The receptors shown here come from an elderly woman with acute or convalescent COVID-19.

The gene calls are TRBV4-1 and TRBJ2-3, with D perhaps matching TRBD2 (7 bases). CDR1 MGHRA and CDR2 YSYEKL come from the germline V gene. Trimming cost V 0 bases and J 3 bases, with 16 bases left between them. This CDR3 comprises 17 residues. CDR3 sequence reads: CASSQEEGGQGTDTQYF. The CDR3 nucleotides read TGCGCCAGCAGCCAAGAAGAGGGGGGGCAGGGGACAGATACGCAGTATTTT.

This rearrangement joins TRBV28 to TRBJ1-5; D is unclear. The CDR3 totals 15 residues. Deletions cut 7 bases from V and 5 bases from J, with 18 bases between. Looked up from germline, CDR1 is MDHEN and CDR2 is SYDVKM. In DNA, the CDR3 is TGTGCCAGCATTACGTCCGCGGGTGGCCATCAGCCCCAGCATTTT. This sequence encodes CASITSAGGHQPQHF.

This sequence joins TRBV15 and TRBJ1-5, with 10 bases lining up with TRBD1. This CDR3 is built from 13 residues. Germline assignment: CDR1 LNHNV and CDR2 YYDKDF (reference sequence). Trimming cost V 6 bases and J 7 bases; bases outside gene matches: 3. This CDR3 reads CATRGTGDQPQHF. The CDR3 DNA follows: TGTGCCACCAGGGGGACAGGGGACCAGCCCCAGCATTTT.

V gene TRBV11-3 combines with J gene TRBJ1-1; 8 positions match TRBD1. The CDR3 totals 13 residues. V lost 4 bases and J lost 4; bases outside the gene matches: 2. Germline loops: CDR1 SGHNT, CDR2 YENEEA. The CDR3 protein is CASSYDRGTEAFF. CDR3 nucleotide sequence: TGTGCCAGCAGCTATGACAGGGGCACTGAAGCTTTCTTT.

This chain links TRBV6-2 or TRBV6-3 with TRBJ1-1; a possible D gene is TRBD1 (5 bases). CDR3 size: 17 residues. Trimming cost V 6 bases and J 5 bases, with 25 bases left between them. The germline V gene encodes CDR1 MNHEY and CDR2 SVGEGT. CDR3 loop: CASSFEWGRGGVTEAFF. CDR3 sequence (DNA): TGTGCCAGCAGCTTTGAATGGGGGAGGGGAGGCGTAACTGAAGCTTTCTTT.